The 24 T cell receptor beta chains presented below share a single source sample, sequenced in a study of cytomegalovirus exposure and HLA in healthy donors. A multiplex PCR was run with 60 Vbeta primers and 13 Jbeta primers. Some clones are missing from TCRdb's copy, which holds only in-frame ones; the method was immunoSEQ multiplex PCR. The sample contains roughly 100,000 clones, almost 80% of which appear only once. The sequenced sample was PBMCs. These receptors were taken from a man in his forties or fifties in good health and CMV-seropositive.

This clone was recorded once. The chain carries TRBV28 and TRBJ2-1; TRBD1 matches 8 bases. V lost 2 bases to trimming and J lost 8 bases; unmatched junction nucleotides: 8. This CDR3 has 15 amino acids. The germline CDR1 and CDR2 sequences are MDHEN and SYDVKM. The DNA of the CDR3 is TGTGCCAGCAGTTTACGGACAGGGTTATATGATGAGCAGTTCTTC. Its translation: CASSLRTGLYDEQFF. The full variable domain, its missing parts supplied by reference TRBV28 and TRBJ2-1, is DVKVTQSSRYLVKRTGEKVFLECVQDMDHENMFWYRQDPGLGLRLIYFSYDVKMKEKGDIPEGYSVSREKKERFSLILESASTNQTSMYLCASSLRTGLYDEQFFGPGTRLTVL.

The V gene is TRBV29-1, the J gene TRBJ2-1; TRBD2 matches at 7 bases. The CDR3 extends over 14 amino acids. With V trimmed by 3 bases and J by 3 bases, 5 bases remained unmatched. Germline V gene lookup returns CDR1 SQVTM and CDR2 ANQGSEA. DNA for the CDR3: TGCAGCGTTGATCGGCTAGCGGACTACAATGAGCAGTTCTTC. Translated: CSVDRLADYNEQFF.

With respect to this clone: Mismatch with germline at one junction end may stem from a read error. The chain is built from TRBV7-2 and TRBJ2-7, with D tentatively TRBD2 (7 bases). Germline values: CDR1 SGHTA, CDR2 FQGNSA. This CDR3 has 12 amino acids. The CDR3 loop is CASSWGGPPGFF. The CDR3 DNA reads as TGTGCCAGCAGCTGGGGGGGGCCACCTGGATTCTTC. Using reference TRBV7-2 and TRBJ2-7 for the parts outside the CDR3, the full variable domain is GAGVSQSPSNKVTEKGKDVELRCDPISGHTALYWYRQSLGQGLEFLIYFQGNSAPDKSGLPSDRFSAERTGGSVSTLTIQRTQQEDSAVYLCASSWGGPPGFFGPGTRLTVT.

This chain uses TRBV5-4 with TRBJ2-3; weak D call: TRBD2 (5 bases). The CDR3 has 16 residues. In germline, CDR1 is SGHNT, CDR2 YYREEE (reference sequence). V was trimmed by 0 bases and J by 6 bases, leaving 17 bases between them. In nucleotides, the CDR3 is TGTGCCAGCAGCTTGGGAGGAGGTACACTGGGGGATACGCAGTATTTT. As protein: CASSLGGGTLGDTQYF.

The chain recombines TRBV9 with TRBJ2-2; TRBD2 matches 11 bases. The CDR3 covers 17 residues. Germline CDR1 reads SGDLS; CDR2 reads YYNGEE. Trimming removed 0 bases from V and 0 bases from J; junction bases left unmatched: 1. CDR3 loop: CASSVGLAGTNTGELFF. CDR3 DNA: TGTGCCAGCAGCGTAGGACTAGCGGGGACGAACACCGGGGAGCTGTTTTTT.

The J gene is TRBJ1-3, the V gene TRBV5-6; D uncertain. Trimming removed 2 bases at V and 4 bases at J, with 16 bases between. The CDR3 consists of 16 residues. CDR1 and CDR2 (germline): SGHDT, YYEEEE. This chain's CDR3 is CASSFSRNRGGNTIYF. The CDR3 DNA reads TGTGCCAGCAGCTTCTCCCGTAACCGGGGAGGAAACACCATATATTTT.

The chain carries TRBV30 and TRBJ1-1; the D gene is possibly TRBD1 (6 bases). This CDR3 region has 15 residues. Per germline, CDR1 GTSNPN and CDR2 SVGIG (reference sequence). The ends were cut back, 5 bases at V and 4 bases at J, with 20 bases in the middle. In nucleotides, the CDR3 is TGTGCCTGGGAGGGGGGGATTAGATCAGGCACTGAAGCTTTCTTT. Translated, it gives CAWEGGIRSGTEAFF.

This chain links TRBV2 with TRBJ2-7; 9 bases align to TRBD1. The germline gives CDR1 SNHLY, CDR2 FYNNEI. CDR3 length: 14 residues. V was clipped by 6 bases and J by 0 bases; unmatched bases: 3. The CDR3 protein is CASRQGQGSYEQYF. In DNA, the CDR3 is TGTGCCAGCAGGCAGGGACAGGGCTCCTACGAGCAGTACTTC.

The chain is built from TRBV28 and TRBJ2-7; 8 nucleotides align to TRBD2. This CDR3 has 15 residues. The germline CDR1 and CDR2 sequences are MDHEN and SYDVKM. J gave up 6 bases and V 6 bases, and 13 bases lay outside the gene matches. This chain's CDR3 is CASSLHSGSLGEQYF. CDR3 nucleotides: TGTGCCAGCAGCCTTCACAGCGGGAGTCTGGGCGAGCAGTACTTC. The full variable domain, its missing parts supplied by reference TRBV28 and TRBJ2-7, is DVKVTQSSRYLVKRTGEKVFLECVQDMDHENMFWYRQDPGLGLRLIYFSYDVKMKEKGDIPEGYSVSREKKERFSLILESASTNQTSMYLCASSLHSGSLGEQYFGPGTRLTVT.

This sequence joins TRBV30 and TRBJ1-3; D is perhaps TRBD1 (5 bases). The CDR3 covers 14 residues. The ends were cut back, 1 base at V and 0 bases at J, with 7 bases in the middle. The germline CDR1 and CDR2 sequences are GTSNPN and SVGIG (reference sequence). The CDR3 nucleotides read TGTGCCTGGAGTGGGGGCGCCTCTGGAAACACCATATATTTT. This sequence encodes CAWSGGASGNTIYF.

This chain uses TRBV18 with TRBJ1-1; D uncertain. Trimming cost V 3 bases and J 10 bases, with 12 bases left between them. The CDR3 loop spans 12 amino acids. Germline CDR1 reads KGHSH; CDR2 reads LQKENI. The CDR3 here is CASSPEDVGAFF. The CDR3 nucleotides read TGTGCCAGCTCACCTGAGGATGTGGGAGCTTTCTTT.

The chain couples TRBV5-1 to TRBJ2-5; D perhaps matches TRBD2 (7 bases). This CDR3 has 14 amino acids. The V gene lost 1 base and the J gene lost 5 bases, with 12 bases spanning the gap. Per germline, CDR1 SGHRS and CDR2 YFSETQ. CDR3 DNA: TGCGCCAGCAGCTTGTCGGGGGGCGGGGAGACCCAGTACTTC. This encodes CASSLSGGGETQYF.

The CDR3 sequence is CASTLSGGEETQYF. The CDR3, as DNA: TGTGCCAGCACCCTCTCCGGGGGGGAAGAGACCCAGTACTTC. V and J are TRBV7-9 and TRBJ2-5, with 8 bases lining up with TRBD2. Germline CDR1 reads SEHNR; CDR2 reads FQNEAQ (reference sequence). Trimming cost V 7 bases and J 3 bases; bases outside gene matches: 7. The CDR3 has 14 amino acids.

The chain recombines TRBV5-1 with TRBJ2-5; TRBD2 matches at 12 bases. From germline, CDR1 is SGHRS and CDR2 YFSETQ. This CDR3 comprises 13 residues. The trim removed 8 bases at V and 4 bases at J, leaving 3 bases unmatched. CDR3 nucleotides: TGCGCCAGTCAACTAGCGGGAGGAGAGACCCAGTACTTC. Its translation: CASQLAGGETQYF.

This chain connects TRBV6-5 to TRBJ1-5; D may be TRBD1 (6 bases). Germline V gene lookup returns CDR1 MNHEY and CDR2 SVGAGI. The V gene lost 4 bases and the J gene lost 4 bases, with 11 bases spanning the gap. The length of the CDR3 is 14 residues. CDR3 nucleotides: TGTGCCAGCAGTTCCGGGACATTTAATCAGCCCCAGCATTTT. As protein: CASSSGTFNQPQHF.

CDR3 sequence (DNA): TGTGCCAGTAATAACAGGGCCCAAGAGACCCAGTACTTC. It specifies CASNNRAQETQYF. V gene TRBV19 combines with J gene TRBJ2-5, with D tentatively TRBD1 (6 bases). CDR3 length: 13 amino acids. Germline V gene lookup returns CDR1 LNHDA and CDR2 SQIVND (reference sequence). V lost 7 bases, J lost 1 base, and 10 bases lay in between.

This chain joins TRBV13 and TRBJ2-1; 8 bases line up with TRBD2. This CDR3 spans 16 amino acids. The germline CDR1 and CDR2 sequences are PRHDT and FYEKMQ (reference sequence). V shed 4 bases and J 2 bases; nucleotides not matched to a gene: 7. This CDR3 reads CASSYGGGFAYNEQFF. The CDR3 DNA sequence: TGTGCCAGCAGCTACGGCGGGGGGTTCGCCTACAATGAGCAGTTCTTC.

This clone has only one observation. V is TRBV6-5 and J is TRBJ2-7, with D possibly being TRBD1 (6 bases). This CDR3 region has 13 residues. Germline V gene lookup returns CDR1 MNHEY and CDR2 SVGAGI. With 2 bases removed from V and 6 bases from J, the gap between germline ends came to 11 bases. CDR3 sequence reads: CASSYDRLGEQYF. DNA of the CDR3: TGTGCCAGCAGTTACGACAGGCTCGGCGAGCAGTACTTC.

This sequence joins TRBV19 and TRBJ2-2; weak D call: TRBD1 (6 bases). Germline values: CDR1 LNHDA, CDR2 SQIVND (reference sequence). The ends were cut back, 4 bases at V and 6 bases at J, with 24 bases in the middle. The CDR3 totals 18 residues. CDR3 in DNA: TGTGCCAGTAGTAAAAAAGGAGACAGGTTTTTTGGGGCCGGGGAGCTGTTTTTT. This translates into CASSKKGDRFFGAGELFF.

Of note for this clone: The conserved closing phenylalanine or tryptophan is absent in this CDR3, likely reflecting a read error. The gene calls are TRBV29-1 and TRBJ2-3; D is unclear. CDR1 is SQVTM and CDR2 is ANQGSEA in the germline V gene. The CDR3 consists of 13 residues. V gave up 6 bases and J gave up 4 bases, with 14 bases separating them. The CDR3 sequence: CSVLHISADTQYL. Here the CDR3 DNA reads TGCAGCGTCCTCCATATCAGCGCAGATACGCAGTATCTT.

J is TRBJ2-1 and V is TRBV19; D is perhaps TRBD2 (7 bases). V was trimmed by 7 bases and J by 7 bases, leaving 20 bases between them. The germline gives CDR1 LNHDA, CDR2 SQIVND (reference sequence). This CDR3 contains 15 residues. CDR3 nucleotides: TGTGCCAGTACCCTAGGGGGGGCGGGAAGGAATGAGCAGTTCTTC. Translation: CASTLGGAGRNEQFF.

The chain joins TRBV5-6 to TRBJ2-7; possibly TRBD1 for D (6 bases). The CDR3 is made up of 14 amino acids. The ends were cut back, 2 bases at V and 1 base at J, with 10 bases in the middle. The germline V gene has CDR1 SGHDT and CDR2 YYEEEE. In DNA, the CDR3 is TGTGCCAGCAGCTTTTCAGGGACATCCTACGAGCAGTACTTC. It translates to CASSFSGTSYEQYF.

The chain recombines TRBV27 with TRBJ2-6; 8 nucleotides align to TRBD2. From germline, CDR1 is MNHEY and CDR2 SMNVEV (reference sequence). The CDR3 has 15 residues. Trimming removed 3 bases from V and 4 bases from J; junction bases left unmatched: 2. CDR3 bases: TGTGCCAGCAGTTTCGGGGGGGCAGGGGCCAACGTCCTGACTTTC. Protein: CASSFGGAGANVLTF. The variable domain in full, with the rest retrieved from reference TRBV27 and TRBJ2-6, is EAQVTQNPRYLITVTGKKLTVTCSQNMNHEYMSWYRQDPGLGLRQIYYSMNVEVTDKGDVPEGYKVSRKEKRNFPLILESPSPNQTSLYFCASSFGGAGANVLTFGAGSRLTVL.

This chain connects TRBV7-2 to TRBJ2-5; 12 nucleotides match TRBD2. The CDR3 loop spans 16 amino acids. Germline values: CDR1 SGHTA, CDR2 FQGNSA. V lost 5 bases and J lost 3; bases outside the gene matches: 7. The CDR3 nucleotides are TGTGCCAGCAGCAAGAGCCTAGCGGGGGGGGAAGAGACCCAGTACTTC. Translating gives CASSKSLAGGEETQYF.